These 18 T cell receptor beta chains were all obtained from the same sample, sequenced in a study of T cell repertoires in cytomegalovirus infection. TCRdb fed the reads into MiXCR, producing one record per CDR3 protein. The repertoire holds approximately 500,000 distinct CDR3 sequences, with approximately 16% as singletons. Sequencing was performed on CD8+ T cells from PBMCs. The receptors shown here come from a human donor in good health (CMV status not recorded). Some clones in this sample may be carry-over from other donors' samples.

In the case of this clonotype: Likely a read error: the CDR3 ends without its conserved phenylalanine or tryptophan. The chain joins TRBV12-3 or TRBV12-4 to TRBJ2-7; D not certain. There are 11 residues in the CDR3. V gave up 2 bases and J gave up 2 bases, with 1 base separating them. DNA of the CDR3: TGTGCCAGCAGTTTAACCTACGAGCAGTACTAC. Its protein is CASSLTYEQYY.

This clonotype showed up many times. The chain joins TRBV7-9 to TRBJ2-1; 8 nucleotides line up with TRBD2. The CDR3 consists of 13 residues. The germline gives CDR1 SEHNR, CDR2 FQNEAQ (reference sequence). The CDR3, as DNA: TGTGCTATTGAACTAGCGGAAAGAGATGAGCAGTTCTTC. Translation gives CAIELAERDEQFF.

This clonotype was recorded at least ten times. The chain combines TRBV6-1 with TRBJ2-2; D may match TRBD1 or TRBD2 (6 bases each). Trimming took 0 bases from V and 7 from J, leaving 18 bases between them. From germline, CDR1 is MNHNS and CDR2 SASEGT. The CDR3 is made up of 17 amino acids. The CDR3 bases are TGTGCCAGCAGTGAAGCATCGGGGGCAGGGTGGATCGGGGAGCTGTTTTTT. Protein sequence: CASSEASGAGWIGELFF.

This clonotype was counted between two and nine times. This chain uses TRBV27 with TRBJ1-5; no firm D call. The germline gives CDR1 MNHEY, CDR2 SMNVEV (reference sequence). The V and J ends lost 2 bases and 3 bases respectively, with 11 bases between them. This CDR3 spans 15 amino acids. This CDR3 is CASSLAFPTNQPQHF. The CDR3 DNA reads TGTGCCAGCAGTTTAGCATTCCCCACCAATCAGCCCCAGCATTTT.

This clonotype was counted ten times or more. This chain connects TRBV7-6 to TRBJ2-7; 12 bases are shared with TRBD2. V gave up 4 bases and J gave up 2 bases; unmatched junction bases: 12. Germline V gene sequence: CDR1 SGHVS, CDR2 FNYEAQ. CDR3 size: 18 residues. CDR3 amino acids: CASSSSGALAGGTYEQYF. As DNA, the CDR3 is TGTGCCAGCAGCTCCTCGGGGGCTCTAGCGGGGGGGACCTACGAGCAGTACTTC.

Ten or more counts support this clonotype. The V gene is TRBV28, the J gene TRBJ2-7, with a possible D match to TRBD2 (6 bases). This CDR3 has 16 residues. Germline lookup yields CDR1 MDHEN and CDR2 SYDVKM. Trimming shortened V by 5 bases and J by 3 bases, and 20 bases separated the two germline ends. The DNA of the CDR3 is TGTGCCAGCAGTCCCCAAGCGGGTAGTAATTACTACGAGCAGTACTTC. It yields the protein CASSPQAGSNYYEQYF. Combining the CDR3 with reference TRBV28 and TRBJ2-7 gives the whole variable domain DVKVTQSSRYLVKRTGEKVFLECVQDMDHENMFWYRQDPGLGLRLIYFSYDVKMKEKGDIPEGYSVSREKKERFSLILESASTNQTSMYLCASSPQAGSNYYEQYFGPGTRLTVT.

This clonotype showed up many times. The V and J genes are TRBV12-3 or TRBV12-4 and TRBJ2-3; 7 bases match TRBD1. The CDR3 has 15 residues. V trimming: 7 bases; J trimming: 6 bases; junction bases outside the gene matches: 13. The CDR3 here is CASKATGSRSDTQYF. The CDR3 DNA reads TGTGCCAGCAAGGCGACAGGGTCAAGGTCGGATACGCAGTATTTT.

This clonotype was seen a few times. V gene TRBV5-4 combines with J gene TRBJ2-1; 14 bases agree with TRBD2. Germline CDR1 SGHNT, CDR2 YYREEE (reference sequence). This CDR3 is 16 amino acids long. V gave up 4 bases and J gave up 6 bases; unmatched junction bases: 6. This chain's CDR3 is CASSPTTSGRANEQFF. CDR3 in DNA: TGTGCCAGCAGCCCCACGACTAGCGGGAGGGCCAATGAGCAGTTCTTC.

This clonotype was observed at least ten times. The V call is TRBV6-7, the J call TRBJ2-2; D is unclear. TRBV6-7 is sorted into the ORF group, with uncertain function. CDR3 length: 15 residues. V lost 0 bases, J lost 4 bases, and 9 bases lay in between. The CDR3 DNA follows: TGTGCCAGCAGTTACTCGACGACCACCACCGGGGAGCTGTTTTTT. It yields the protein CASSYSTTTTGELFF.

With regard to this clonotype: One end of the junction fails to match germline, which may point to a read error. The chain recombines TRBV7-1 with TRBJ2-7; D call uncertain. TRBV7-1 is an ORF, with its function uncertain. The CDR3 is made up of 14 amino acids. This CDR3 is CASSPPYITYEQYF. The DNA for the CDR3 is TGTGCAAGCAGCCCTCCGTACATAACCTACGAGCAGTACTTC.

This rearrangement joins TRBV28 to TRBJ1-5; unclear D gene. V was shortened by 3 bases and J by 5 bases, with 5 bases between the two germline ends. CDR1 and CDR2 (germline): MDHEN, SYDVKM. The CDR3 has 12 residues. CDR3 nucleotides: TGTGCCAGCAGTTTCAGCTATCAGCCCCAGCATTTT. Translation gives CASSFSYQPQHF.

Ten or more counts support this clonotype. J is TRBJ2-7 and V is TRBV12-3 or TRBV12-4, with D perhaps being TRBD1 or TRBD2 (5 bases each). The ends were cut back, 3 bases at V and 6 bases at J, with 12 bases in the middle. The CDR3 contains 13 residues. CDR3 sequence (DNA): TGTGCCAGCAGTTTCCCCGGGACGCCCGAGCAGTACTTC. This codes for CASSFPGTPEQYF.

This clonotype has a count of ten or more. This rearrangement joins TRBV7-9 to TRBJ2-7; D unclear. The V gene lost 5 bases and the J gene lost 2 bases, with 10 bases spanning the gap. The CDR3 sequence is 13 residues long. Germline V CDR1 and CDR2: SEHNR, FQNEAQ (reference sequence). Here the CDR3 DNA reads TGTGCCAGCAGCCTCGACGGAACCTACGAGCAGTACTTC. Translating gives CASSLDGTYEQYF.

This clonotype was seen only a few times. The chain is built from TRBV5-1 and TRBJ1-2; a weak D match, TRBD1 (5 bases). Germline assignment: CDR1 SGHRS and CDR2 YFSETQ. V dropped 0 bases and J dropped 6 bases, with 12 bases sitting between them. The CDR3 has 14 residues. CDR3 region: CASSLAGEVDGYTF. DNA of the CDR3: TGCGCCAGCAGCTTGGCGGGGGAAGTGGATGGCTACACCTTC.

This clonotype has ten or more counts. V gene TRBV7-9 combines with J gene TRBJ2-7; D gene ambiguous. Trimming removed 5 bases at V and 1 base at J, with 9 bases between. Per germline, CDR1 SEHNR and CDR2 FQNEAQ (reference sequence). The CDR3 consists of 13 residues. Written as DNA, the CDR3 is TGTGCCAGCAGCCCCGCTGCTTCCTACGAGCAGTACTTC. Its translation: CASSPAASYEQYF. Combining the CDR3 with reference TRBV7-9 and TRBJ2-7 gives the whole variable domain DTGVSQNPRHKITKRGQNVTFRCDPISEHNRLYWYRQTLGQGPEFLTYFQNEAQLEKSRLLSDRFSAERPKGSFSTLEIQRTEQGDSAMYLCASSPAASYEQYFGPGTRLTVT.

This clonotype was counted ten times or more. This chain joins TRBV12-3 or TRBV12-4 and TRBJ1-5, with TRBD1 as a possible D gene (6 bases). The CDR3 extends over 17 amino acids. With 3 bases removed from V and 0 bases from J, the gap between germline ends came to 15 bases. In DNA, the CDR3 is TGTGCCAGCAGTTTCTTCGGCAGGGGATATAGCAATCAGCCCCAGCATTTT. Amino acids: CASSFFGRGYSNQPQHF.

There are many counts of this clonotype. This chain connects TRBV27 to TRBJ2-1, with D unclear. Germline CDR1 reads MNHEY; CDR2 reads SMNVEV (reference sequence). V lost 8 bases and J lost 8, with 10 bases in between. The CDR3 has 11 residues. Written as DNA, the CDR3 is TGTGCCAGCTCATCGGCCGATGAGCAGTTCTTC. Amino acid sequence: CASSSADEQFF.

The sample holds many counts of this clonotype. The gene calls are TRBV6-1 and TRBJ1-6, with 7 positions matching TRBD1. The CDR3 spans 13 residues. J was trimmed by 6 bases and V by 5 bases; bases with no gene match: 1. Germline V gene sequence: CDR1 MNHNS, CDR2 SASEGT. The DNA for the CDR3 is TGTGCCAGCAGTTGGGACAGTAATTCACCCCTCCACTTT. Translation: CASSWDSNSPLHF.